The 3 T cell receptor beta chains listed next were all sequenced from one sample in a study of CD8+ T cells in alopecia areata. Sequencing templates came from extracted RNA that was reverse transcribed into cDNA. Clones were read by immunoSEQ multiplex PCR, and TCRdb kept only the in-frame ones, dropping some. The sample includes roughly 250,000 clones, 45% to 70% seen only once; the top ten take 0.93%. Treatment in this sample: oral pan-JAK inhibitor, 5-10 mg twice daily. The sample in question was CD4+ T cells sorted from blood, obtained at roughly week 53, from a patient treated with tofacitinib. The receptors were gathered from a human donor with alopecia areata.

This clone was observed a few times. The chain links TRBV6-5 to TRBJ1-1, with 8 bases identical to TRBD1. In germline, CDR1 is MNHEY, CDR2 SVGAGI. This CDR3 is built from 15 residues. V was clipped by 4 bases and J by 5 bases; unmatched bases: 9. The CDR3 DNA is TGTGCCAGCAGTTTTGGACAGGGAGTTGTGACTGAAGCTTTCTTT. As protein: CASSFGQGVVTEAFF.

The chain links TRBV30 to TRBJ2-5; the D is unclear. The length of the CDR3 is 13 residues. Germline V gene sequence: CDR1 GTSNPN, CDR2 SVGIG (reference sequence). V was clipped by 2 bases and J by 1 base, with 8 bases between them. The CDR3 region has the DNA TGTGCCTGGAGTTGGAGTATCCAAGAGACCCAGTACTTC. As protein: CAWSWSIQETQYF.

The gene calls are TRBV29-1 and TRBJ2-7; TRBD1 matches at 9 bases. The V gene's germline CDR1 is SQVTM and CDR2 ANQGSEA. V gave up 7 bases and J gave up 3 bases; unmatched junction bases: 7. The CDR3 is 13 residues long. The CDR3 DNA is TGCAGCGCCTCCGGGACAGGGATCTACGAGCAGTACTTC. Translation gives CSASGTGIYEQYF.